The rows below give T cell receptor beta chains drawn from one sample of a study of blood T cell repertoires in COVID-19. Here immunoSEQ multiplex PCR was the method, and the copy in TCRdb shows in-frame clones only, minus some. The sample holds roughly 130,000 clones, about four fifths seen once. The material sequenced was peripheral blood. The origin of the receptors is a woman between 55 and 75 years old with acute or convalescent COVID-19. CDR3s include the opening cysteine and the closing phenylalanine or tryptophan. A D gene is named only where the DNA matches it firmly. Rows give clone size only sometimes, using once, few, many, or a class for an expanded clone.

clone_size d_call cdr3_length j_call v_call cdr3_nt cdr3_aa
NA NA 13 TRBJ1-2 TRBV19 TGTGCCAGTAGTCCTCAGGGATATTCAGGCTACACCTTC CASSPQGYSGYTF
NA NA 13 TRBJ1-1 TRBV27 TGTGCCAGCAGTCCCCGAAGGGGCACTGAAGCTTTCTTT CASSPRRGTEAFF
NA NA 15 TRBJ1-5 TRBV2 TGTGCCAGCAGTGATCGGACTGTCGGGAATCAGCCCCAGCATTTT CASSDRTVGNQPQHF
NA NA 15 TRBJ1-3 TRBV24-1 TGTGCCACCAGTGACCTACAGGGTTCCTGGAACACCATATATTTT CATSDLQGSWNTIYF
NA TRBD1 16 TRBJ2-7 TRBV5-1 TGCGCCAGCAGTCCTAGGCCGGGACAGAGGGCCCACGAGCAGTACTTC CASSPRPGQRAHEQYF
NA NA 13 TRBJ1-3 TRBV2 TGTGCCACGATTTTGAGCTCTGGAAACACCATATATTTT CATILSSGNTIYF
once NA 12 TRBJ2-1 TRBV12-3/TRBV12-4 TGTGCCAGCAGTCCCTTCCGGGATGAGCAGTTCTTC CASSPFRDEQFF
NA TRBD1 15 TRBJ1-2 TRBV6-1 TGTGCCAGCAGTGAACAGGAAGGACAGGGGTATGGCTACACCTTC CASSEQEGQGYGYTF
NA TRBD1 13 TRBJ1-2 TRBV7-2 TGTGCCAGCAGCTCGGGACAGATGGGTGGCTACACCTTC CASSSGQMGGYTF
NA NA 15 TRBJ1-6 TRBV6-5 TGTGCCAGCAGTCCCCCTCTGGGGGGAAGCTCACCCCTCCACTTT CASSPPLGGSSPLHF
NA TRBD1 13 TRBJ1-5 TRBV19 TGTGCCAGTAGGACAGGGGTGGTTCAGCCCCAGCATTTT CASRTGVVQPQHF
NA TRBD1 11 TRBJ2-7 TRBV30 TGTGCCTGCCACAGGGGCTACGAGCAGTACTTC CACHRGYEQYF
NA NA 13 TRBJ1-2 TRBV11-2 TGTGCCAGCAGCTTTGACAGAAGCTATGGCTACACCTTC CASSFDRSYGYTF
once TRBD1 15 TRBJ2-5 TRBV19 TGTGCCAGTAGTATGCTTCGGACAGGGGAAGAGACCCAGTACTTC CASSMLRTGEETQYF
once NA 14 TRBJ1-2 TRBV2 TGTGCCAGCAGACAGGACAGCCATAACTATGGCTACACCTTC CASRQDSHNYGYTF
NA NA 16 TRBJ1-2 TRBV28 TGTGCCAGCAGTTTAATAGGGGGTTCAGGCGTTATATACTACACCTTC CASSLIGGSGVIYYTF
once TRBD1 15 TRBJ1-2 TRBV5-4 TGTGCCAGCAGTCGGACCGGGACAGGGGACAGTGGCTACACCTTC CASSRTGTGDSGYTF
NA TRBD1 15 TRBJ2-7 TRBV24-1 TGTGCCACCAGTGCTCTGACAGGGGGGAGGTACGAGCAGTACTTC CATSALTGGRYEQYF
NA NA 14 TRBJ1-2 TRBV7-9 TGTGCCAGCAGCTTAGTCGGGTCTGACTATGGCTACACCTTC CASSLVGSDYGYTF
NA TRBD1 16 TRBJ1-2 TRBV7-3 TGTGCCAGCAGCGAAAACCCCCAGGGGGCGTTGGGGGGCTACACCTTC CASSENPQGALGGYTF
NA NA 10 TRBJ1-1 TRBV7-9 TGTGCCAGCAGCCGCGTCGAAGCTTTCTTT CASSRVEAFF
NA TRBD1 13 TRBJ1-2 TRBV30 TGTGCCTGGAACCGGGACAGTTCTAATGGCTACACCTTC CAWNRDSSNGYTF
NA TRBD1 14 TRBJ1-5 TRBV19 TGTGCCAGTACGCGGGGACAGGCCTTAAGGCCCCAGCATTTT CASTRGQALRPQHF
NA NA 13 TRBJ2-5 TRBV7-9 TGTGCCAGCAGCCCAGGGGCTGGAGAGACCCAGTACTTC CASSPGAGETQYF
NA NA 15 TRBJ2-6 TRBV6-5 TGTGCCAGCACCATATCAGGGTCTGGGGCCAACGTCCTGACTTTC CASTISGSGANVLTF
NA TRBD1 14 TRBJ1-6 TRBV30 TGTGCCTGGAGACAGGGGGGAGATAATTCACCCCTCCACTTT CAWRQGGDNSPLHF
NA NA 12 TRBJ1-1 TRBV6-5 TGTGCCAGCAGTTCGACAGCTCGTTCAGCTTTCTTT CASSSTARSAFF